A single T cell receptor beta chain is shown here with its context. The antigen remains unidentified. All donors were Caucasian adults living in Nashville, Tennessee. CDR3 length: 12 amino acids. Trimming took off 7 bases at V and 4 bases at J, with 8 bases between the two ends. Germline V lookup: CDR1 MNHNS, CDR2 SASEGT. Clones were sequenced by immunoSEQ multiplex PCR, and TCRdb holds only the in-frame ones, with some missing. Among about half a million clones listed, 70% to 85% were seen once. The sample originates from a study of shared clonotypes between healthy human individuals. Study-level points and caveats: With few donors, the genetic and exposure-history diversity represented was limited.

The chain joins TRBV6-1 to TRBJ2-1; no clear D. The sequence derives from a woman between 40 and 50 years old in good health. Some clones in this sample may be carry-over from other donors' samples. Material for sequencing was PBMCs. In DNA, the CDR3 is TGTGCCAGCACCCCGATTTACAATGAGCAGTTCTTC. Amino acid sequence: CASTPIYNEQFF.